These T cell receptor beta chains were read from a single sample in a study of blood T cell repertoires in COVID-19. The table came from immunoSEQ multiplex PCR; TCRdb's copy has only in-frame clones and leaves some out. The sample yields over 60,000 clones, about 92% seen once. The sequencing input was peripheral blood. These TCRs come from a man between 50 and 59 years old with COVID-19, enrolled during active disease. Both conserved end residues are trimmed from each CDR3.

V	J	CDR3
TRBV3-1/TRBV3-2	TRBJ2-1	ASSQDSAGGFYNEQF
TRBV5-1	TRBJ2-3	ASSLVVSFTDTQY
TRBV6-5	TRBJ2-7	ASSKTGDPSYEQY
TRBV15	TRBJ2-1	ATSRDPTGDEQF
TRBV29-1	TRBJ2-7	SVVRRDRGVSYEQY
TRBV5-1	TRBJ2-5	ASSFDRGPETQY
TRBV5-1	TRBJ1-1	ASSLDRGSAF
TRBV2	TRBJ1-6	ATKQGGDRSYNSPLH
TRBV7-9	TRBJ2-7	ASSAEVPSYEQY
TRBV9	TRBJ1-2	ASSPSSGANYGYT
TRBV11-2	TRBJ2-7	ASSYLDRDSEEQY
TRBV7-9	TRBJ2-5	ASSPGLAGQETQY
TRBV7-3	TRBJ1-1	ASSSPGYDTEAF
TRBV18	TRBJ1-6	ASSPEQTGGGSPLH
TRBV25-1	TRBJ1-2	ASSDREGLYGYT
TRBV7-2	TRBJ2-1	ASSPIAGGWNEQF
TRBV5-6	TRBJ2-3	ASSRGQGRRTDTQY
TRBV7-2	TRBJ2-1	ASSLGLAGYNEQF
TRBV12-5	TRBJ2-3	ASDLSASTDTQY
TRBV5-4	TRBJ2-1	ASSRTLGLAGGNRGNEQF
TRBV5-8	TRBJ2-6	ASSLVRSGANVLT
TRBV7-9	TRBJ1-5	ASSLAAGQPQH
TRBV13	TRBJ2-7	ASSLSAGGPGQY
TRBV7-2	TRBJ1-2	ASSQPTGTGDGYT
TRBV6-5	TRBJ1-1	ASSRQGVTEAF
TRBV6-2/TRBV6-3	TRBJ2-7	ASSYQVDYEQY
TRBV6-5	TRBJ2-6	ASSSYRSGANVLT
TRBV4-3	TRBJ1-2	ASSQKLRDGYGYT
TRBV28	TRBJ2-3	ASYEGAASTDTQY
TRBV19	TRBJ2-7	ASSVTLRLAGAYEQY
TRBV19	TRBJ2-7	ASSITGGYEQY
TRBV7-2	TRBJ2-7	ASSLGRSSYEQY
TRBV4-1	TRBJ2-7	ASSQEDRPRYEQY
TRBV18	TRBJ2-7	ASSEQGARYEQY
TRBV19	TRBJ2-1	ASSIGKQVIYNEQF
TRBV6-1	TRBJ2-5	ASSDWAVFSLETQY
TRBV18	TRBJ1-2	ASSPMRGRDYGYT
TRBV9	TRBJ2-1	ASSVAGVYNEQF
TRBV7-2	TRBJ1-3	ASSLEGSGNTIY
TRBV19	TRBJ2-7	ASSIRGTSGISYYEQY
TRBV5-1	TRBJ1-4	ASRPGTGVVEKLF
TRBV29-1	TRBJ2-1	SVGLAGDNEQF
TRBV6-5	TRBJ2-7	ASSSPGLAGFLQY
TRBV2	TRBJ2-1	ASSELAGAYNEQF
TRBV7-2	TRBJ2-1	ASSLEPASGYNEQF
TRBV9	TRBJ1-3	ASSIRDRGDTIY
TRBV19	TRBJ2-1	ASSTKGLAGYEQF
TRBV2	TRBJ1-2	ASSGQGYGYT